Detailed here is one TCR beta chain. These data come from a study of control samples from healthy donors and cancer patients. The CDR3 runs to 20 residues. Trimming cost V 0 bases and J 0 bases; bases outside gene matches: 5. Per the germline V gene, CDR1 is SGHDN and CDR2 is FVKESK. TCRdb's table, derived via immunoSEQ multiplex PCR, lists solely in-frame clones and lacks some. Here the sample spans 80,000 or so clones, less than 95% being singletons. This receptor was identified in a woman aged 40 to 50 in good health. The specimen sequenced was blood. The chain joins TRBV14 to TRBJ2-6, with TRBD2 matching over 13 bases. The CDR3 bases are TGTGCCAGCAGCCAAGAACCGGGACTAGCGGGATTCTCTGGGGCCAACGTCCTGACTTTC. It encodes CASSQEPGLAGFSGANVLTF.